This paragraph covers one T cell receptor beta chain sequence. This clonotype was detected a few times. Its cognate antigen has yet to be identified. Base-call qualities are not available, and no considerably larger clone is one nucleotide away. This sample stems from a study of T cells in Graves' hyperthyroidism and ophthalmopathy (dated by TCRdb to about 2019). About the full investigation: Peripheral blood samples were taken at initial diagnosis, before any treatment was given. After blood sampling, hyperthyroidism patients were treated with methimazole at a starting dose of 30 mg daily, and ophthalmopathy patients were treated with high-dose intravenous methylprednisolone. TCR V-J signatures able to tell the groups apart were searched for in a discovery cohort of 100 patients, of whom around 43 had Graves' ophthalmopathy and around 56 had stable Graves' hyperthyroidism. The paper describes TCR Vbeta CDR3 sequencing of 130 to 150 peripheral blood samples, made up of 43 ophthalmopathy patients, over 70 hyperthyroidism patients and 17 progressor patients. In addition, the study compared T-cell repertoires in thyroid tissue and in blood from six Graves' hyperthyroidism patients. The approximately 95 discovery patients were divided at random into training and test sets in a 7:3 ratio. Prospective prediction of ophthalmopathy was tested in an independent validation cohort of some 19 hyperthyroidism patients and some 17 patients who later progressed to ophthalmopathy. What the study reported, not specific to this receptor: During validation, the model predicted progression to ophthalmopathy a median of approximately six months ahead of onset, with roughly 65% sensitivity and around 72% specificity. Most expanded thyroid clonotypes (frequency above 0.001) were also detected in blood, suggesting blood repertoires may reflect thyroid immune responses. No statistical method was used to set the sample size in advance, and investigators knew the group allocation. A 13 V-J signature model separated ophthalmopathy from stable hyperthyroidism, with around 91% sensitivity and 81.08% specificity in cross-validation and 80%/75% in testing.

Ophthalmopathy patients had moderately to severely active disease, with a Clinical Activity Score of 3 or more, a NOSPECS grade of 4 or more, and a disease duration of less than 3 months. The study excluded patients with uncontrolled infections, other autoimmune diseases, pregnancy or lactation. Diagnoses relied on clinical symptoms, serum thyroxine and TRAb, thyroid ultrasound and orbital computed tomography. PBMCs were separated from roughly 9.6 ml of fresh peripheral blood using Ficoll-Paque density gradient centrifugation. Total RNA was extracted with Trizol reagent, and quality was checked on an Agilent 2100 Bioanalyzer. From the cysteine through the phenylalanine, the CDR3 covers 15 amino acids. CDR3 DNA only is kept here, 45 bases in frame from base 1. As encoded in the germline V gene (reference sequence), CDR1 is GTSNPN while CDR2 is SVGIG. The germline ends are 17 bases apart after V is trimmed by 2 bases and J by 4 bases.

The TCR beta CDR3 regions were amplified from RNA transcripts. For the first round of RT-PCR on the TCR CDR3, the HTBI primer set was used together with the Qiagen OneStep RT-PCR kit. The libraries were constructed in a second round of multiplex PCR and then size-selected and purified. Libraries were sequenced paired-end with 100 bp reads on an Illumina HiSeq2000. The published analysis was carried out like this. Raw data were processed with SOAPnuke, discarding reads with adapters, uncalled bases, mean Phred below 15, or no exact constant-primer or identifier match. High-quality paired reads were merged using COPE v1.2.5, and each unique nucleotide sequence was defined as a clonotype. Clonotypes were aligned to IMGT TRBV, TRBD and TRBJ reference segments using MiTCR v1.1. Analysis was restricted to V-J combinations with a frequency above 0.0001, which covered approximately 99% of repertoires. A TCS score was defined as the ratio between F50 (clonal expansion) and ExV (chaos), using BLOSUM62-based TCRdist between CDR3 peptides within each V-J. Welch's t-statistics and random forest reduced around 550 V-J features to 13, which were used in a naive Bayes classifier (R e1071). TCRdb trimmed the raw reads at Q25, called clones with MiXCR and kept productive beta chains. Entries that share a CDR3 protein sequence are merged under the most common genes and DNA. These V and J calls rely on TCRdb rather than the paper's analysis. Across this sample there are around 520,000 distinct CDR3 sequences, with roughly 25% seen only once. The ten largest clones represent roughly 10% of the sample.

The receptor's source is a woman in her thirties with Graves' ophthalmopathy. The chain was built from TRBV30 and TRBJ1-1; no D gene is confidently identified. Material: blood. The CDR3 loop reads CAWSRMDPGGTEAFF. In nucleotides, the sequence is TGTGCCTGGAGTAGGATGGACCCTGGAGGCACTGAAGCTTTCTTT.